The rows below give T cell receptor beta chains drawn from one sample of a study of early T cells in non-severe SARS-CoV-2 infection. TCRdb reprocessed the 5' RACE reads with MiXCR, giving one entry per CDR3 protein. The sample has 120,000 or so distinct CDR3 sequences; around an eighth are singletons. The sequencing here drew on whole blood, taken at baseline. Source of these receptors: an adult who was a healthcare worker with PCR-confirmed SARS-CoV-2 infection or an uninfected control (not recorded which). CDR3s include the opening cysteine and the closing phenylalanine or tryptophan. A D gene is named only where the DNA matches it firmly. Clone size is given for some rows only: seen once, a few or many times, or a class if the clone is expanded.

few,TRBJ2-3,TRBV20-1,TRBD2,CSVTSGGVDTQYF,TGCAGTGTTACTAGCGGGGGGGTGGATACGCAGTATTTT
NA,TRBJ2-1,TRBV5-4,NA,CASSLAQGYEQFF,TGTGCCAGCAGCTTGGCCCAGGGGTATGAGCAGTTCTTC
few,TRBJ2-5,TRBV7-2,NA,CASSLGGSHEETQYF,TGTGCCAGCAGCCTTGGGGGGAGCCACGAAGAGACCCAGTACTTC
NA,TRBJ2-1,TRBV19,NA,CASSGTPGVYNEQFF,TGTGCCAGTAGTGGCACACCCGGGGTTTACAATGAGCAGTTCTTC
few,TRBJ1-2,TRBV9,NA,CASSVDQGTGYGYTF,TGTGCCAGCAGCGTAGATCAGGGGACTGGGTATGGCTACACCTTC
NA,TRBJ2-7,TRBV5-1,TRBD2,CASSLGLASSYEQYF,TGCGCCAGCAGCTTAGGACTAGCGTCATCCTACGAGCAGTACTTC
NA,TRBJ2-2,TRBV20-1,NA,CSARARQTNTGELFF,TGCAGTGCTAGAGCGAGACAGACGAACACCGGGGAGCTGTTTTTT
NA,TRBJ1-2,TRBV12-5,NA,CASGLGDATNYGYTF,TGTGCTAGTGGTTTGGGGGACGCAACTAACTATGGCTACACCTTC
NA,TRBJ2-7,TRBV20-1,TRBD2,CSAWDRGSGSSYEQYF,TGCAGTGCTTGGGATCGGGGTAGCGGGAGCTCCTACGAGCAGTACTTC
NA,TRBJ2-2,TRBV27,NA,CASSLSGIRSGELFF,TGTGCCAGCAGTTTATCGGGCATTCGTTCTGGGGAGCTGTTTTTT
NA,TRBJ2-2,TRBV21-1,NA,CASSKDWGTGNTGELFF,NA
few,TRBJ1-1,TRBV12-3/TRBV12-4,TRBD1,CASSSRTGWGNTEAFF,TGTGCCAGCAGTTCTAGGACAGGGTGGGGAAACACTGAAGCTTTCTTT
NA,TRBJ2-5,TRBV27,NA,CASSFRAEGETQYF,TGTGCCAGCAGTTTCCGGGCCGAAGGAGAGACCCAGTACTTC
NA,TRBJ2-1,TRBV9,TRBD1,CASTPPPGQGQNEQFF,TGTGCCAGCACCCCCCCCCCGGGACAGGGTCAAAATGAGCAGTTCTTC
NA,TRBJ2-7,TRBV19,TRBD2,CASSRSGNHEQYF,TGTGCCAGTAGTCGTAGCGGGAACCACGAGCAGTACTTC
NA,TRBJ2-7,TRBV29-1,TRBD2,CSVAGAGGEQYF,TGCAGCGTTGCAGGGGCGGGAGGCGAGCAGTACTTC
many,TRBJ2-4,TRBV19,NA,CASKDSLAKNIQYF,TGTGCCAGTAAGGACAGCTTAGCCAAAAACATTCAGTACTTC
NA,TRBJ2-1,TRBV29-1,TRBD1,CSEGTGDDEQFF,TGCAGCGAAGGCACAGGGGACGATGAGCAGTTCTTC
few,TRBJ2-5,TRBV7-9,TRBD2,CASSPGLAAAPKETQYF,TGTGCCAGCAGTCCCGGACTAGCGGCAGCCCCGAAAGAGACCCAGTACTTC
NA,TRBJ2-7,TRBV29-1,TRBD1,CSVVRGLGYEQYF,TGCAGCGTTGTCAGGGGGCTCGGTTACGAGCAGTACTTC
NA,TRBJ2-7,TRBV7-2,NA,CASSPGTLPYEQYF,TGTGCCAGCAGCCCGGGGACTCTTCCCTACGAGCAGTACTTC
few,TRBJ1-1,TRBV29-1,NA,CSVEPVNTEAFF,TGCAGCGTTGAACCAGTTAACACTGAAGCTTTCTTT
NA,TRBJ1-2,TRBV6-1,NA,CASRTTGRGYTF,TGTGCCAGCAGGACGACAGGCCGTGGCTACACCTTC
medium-sized,TRBJ2-7,TRBV7-9,NA,CASSESGITYEQYF,TGTGCCAGCAGCGAGTCCGGGATAACTTACGAGCAGTACTTC
NA,TRBJ2-1,TRBV11-3,NA,CASSLDASYNEQFF,TGTGCCAGCAGCTTAGACGCGTCCTACAATGAGCAGTTCTTC
NA,TRBJ2-1,TRBV7-9,NA,CASSLRGNEQFF,TGTGCCAGCAGCTTACGGGGTAATGAGCAGTTCTTC
many,TRBJ2-3,TRBV7-9,NA,CASRKGGTADTQYF,TGTGCCAGCAGGAAAGGGGGTACCGCAGATACGCAGTATTTT
NA,TRBJ2-1,TRBV5-1,NA,CASSLGQRVNEQFF,TGCGCCAGCAGCTTAGGCCAAAGGGTCAATGAGCAGTTCTTC
many,TRBJ2-1,TRBV2,NA,CASSDPSLRGGPNEQFF,TGTGCCAGCAGCGATCCCTCCCTAAGGGGAGGACCCAATGAGCAGTTCTTC
NA,TRBJ2-5,TRBV7-3,NA,CASSQSGETQYF,TGTGCCAGCAGCCAATCGGGGGAGACCCAGTACTTC
few,TRBJ2-3,TRBV6-5,NA,CASSYGSIADTQYF,TGTGCCAGCAGTTACGGGTCTATTGCAGATACGCAGTATTTT
few,TRBJ2-3,TRBV7-2,NA,CASSYSGTPASGTQYF,TGTGCCAGCAGCTACTCCGGGACACCGGCCTCGGGTACGCAGTATTTT
few,TRBJ2-4,TRBV3-1,NA,CASSQVSSWGNIQYF,TGTGCCAGCAGCCAAGTGTCGAGTTGGGGAAACATTCAGTACTTC
once,TRBJ2-7,TRBV11-2,TRBD1,CASSFPGGEQYF,TGTGCCAGCAGCTTCCCAGGGGGCGAGCAGTACTTC
NA,TRBJ1-2,TRBV6-6,TRBD1,CASSNRDRASSNYGYTF,TGTGCCAGCAGCAATCGGGACAGGGCTTCTTCTAACTATGGCTACACCTTC
many,TRBJ1-2,TRBV25-1,NA,CASRDSNYGYTF,TGTGCCAGCAGGGATTCAAACTATGGCTACACCTTC
NA,TRBJ1-1,TRBV5-6,NA,CASTRENTEAFF,TGTGCCAGCACCAGGGAGAACACTGAAGCTTTCTTT
few,TRBJ2-7,TRBV12-3/TRBV12-4,NA,CASSNDYEQYF,TGTGCCAGCAGCAACGACTACGAGCAGTACTTC
few,TRBJ2-3,TRBV6-5,TRBD1,CASSFRDRVTDTQYF,TGTGCCAGCAGTTTCCGGGACAGGGTTACAGATACGCAGTATTTT
NA,TRBJ1-1,TRBV7-9,NA,CASSLADTTEAFF,TGTGCCAGCAGCTTAGCGGACACGACTGAAGCTTTCTTT
few,TRBJ1-2,TRBV20-1,NA,CSARGGYGYTF,TGCAGTGCTAGAGGGGGCTATGGCTACACCTTC
NA,TRBJ2-5,TRBV20-1,NA,CSALPGGLQETQYF,TGCAGTGCTCTCCCGGGGGGCCTACAAGAGACCCAGTACTTC
NA,TRBJ1-4,TRBV28,NA,CASRAPFKEKLFF,TGTGCCAGCCGGGCCCCGTTCAAAGAAAAACTGTTTTTT
many,TRBJ1-6,TRBV5-6,NA,CASSLGTMDHRLHF,TGTGCCAGCAGCTTGGGAACCATGGACCATCGCCTCCACTTT
NA,TRBJ2-1,TRBV12-3/TRBV12-4,TRBD2,CASSRLAGGPAEQFF,TGTGCCAGCAGTCGACTAGCGGGGGGGCCCGCTGAGCAGTTCTTC
NA,TRBJ1-2,TRBV5-4,TRBD1,CASSLQGGFVYGYTF,TGTGCCAGCAGCTTGCAAGGGGGCTTCGTCTATGGCTACACCTTC
NA,TRBJ2-6,TRBV5-1,NA,CASSSGGSGANVLTF,TGCGCCAGCAGCAGCGGAGGCTCTGGGGCCAACGTCCTGACTTTC
NA,TRBJ1-1,TRBV7-9,NA,CASSLAGGRNTEAFF,TGTGCCAGCAGCTTGGCTGGCGGTAGGAACACTGAAGCTTTCTTT
NA,TRBJ1-1,TRBV4-2,NA,CASSQDRPGVSTEAFF,TGTGCCAGCAGCCAAGATCGGCCGGGGGTGAGCACTGAAGCTTTCTTT
NA,TRBJ1-4,TRBV5-1,TRBD1,CASSLVQGAGATNEKLFF,TGCGCCAGCAGCTTGGTACAGGGGGCTGGGGCAACTAATGAAAAACTGTTTTTT
many,TRBJ2-7,TRBV5-1,NA,CASSLTSSYEQYF,TGCGCCAGCAGCTTGACGAGCTCCTACGAGCAGTACTTC
few,TRBJ1-2,TRBV20-1,NA,CSARDGNRERGYTF,TGCAGTGCTAGAGATGGGAACAGGGAACGTGGCTACACCTTC
many,TRBJ2-1,TRBV20-1,TRBD2,CSASGGGTREQFF,TGCAGTGCTAGCGGGGGGGGCACCAGAGAGCAGTTCTTC
few,TRBJ1-2,TRBV27,TRBD1,CASSLSGDSGYTF,TGTGCCAGCAGTTTATCGGGGGACAGCGGCTACACCTTC
few,TRBJ1-2,TRBV7-2,NA,CASRVKTNYGYTF,TGTGCCAGCAGGGTGAAGACTAACTATGGCTACACCTTC